The clone carrying this T cell receptor (beta chain) was seen only a few times. Its antigen is unknown. These data belong to a study of CD8 T cells in ankylosing spondylitis. The CDR3 runs 16 residues. Germline values: CDR1 SGHRS, CDR2 YFSETQ. The V end was cut by 0 bases, the J end by 0 bases, with 11 bases between. A single record per CDR3 protein comes from TCRdb applying MiXCR to the 5' RACE reads. The table lists about 540,000 distinct CDR3 sequences, more than 9.5% of them singletons. Overall study results and limits: The disease-linked clones had a CD8+ phenotype and low blood frequencies. Among TCR beta sequences, a motif of under ten highly homologous variants appeared characteristic of ankylosing spondylitis blood.

Sequencing was done on a sample of blood, either unsorted or a sorted T cell fraction (not recorded which). The rearrangement uses TRBV5-1 and TRBJ2-3; D unclear. The TCR originated in a male donor with ankylosing spondylitis. The CDR3 spells CASSLDVGSSTDTQYF. Written as DNA, the CDR3 is TGCGCCAGCAGCTTGGATGTCGGGTCTAGCACAGATACGCAGTATTTT.